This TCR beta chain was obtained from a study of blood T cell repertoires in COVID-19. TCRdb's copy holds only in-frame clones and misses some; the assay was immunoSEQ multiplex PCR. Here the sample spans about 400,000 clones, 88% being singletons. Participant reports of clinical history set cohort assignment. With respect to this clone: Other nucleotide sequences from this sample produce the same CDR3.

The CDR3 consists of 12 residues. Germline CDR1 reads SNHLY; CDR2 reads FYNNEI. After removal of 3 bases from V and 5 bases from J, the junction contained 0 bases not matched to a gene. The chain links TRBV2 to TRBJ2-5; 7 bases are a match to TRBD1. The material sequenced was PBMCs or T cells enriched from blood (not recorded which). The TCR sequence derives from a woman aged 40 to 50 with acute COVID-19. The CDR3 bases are TGTGCCAGCAGTGACAGGGGGGAGACCCAGTACTTC. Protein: CASSDRGETQYF.